This T cell receptor (beta chain) was captured in a study of blood T cell repertoires in COVID-19. Study at large: T cells, B-cell-depleted T cells, or PBMCs provided the cDNA or gDNA that served as material.

Profiled with immunoSEQ multiplex PCR; TCRdb holds only in-frame clones, not every one. In the table there are around 130,000 clones, about 86% of which are singletons. Cohorts were determined from participant-reported clinical history. The germline gives CDR1 SGHTA, CDR2 FQGTGA. The length of the CDR3 is 13 residues. V lost 5 bases to trimming and J lost 8 bases; unmatched junction nucleotides: 8. Sample: PBMCs or T cells enriched from blood (not recorded which). This sequence was found in a man aged 40-50 years with acute COVID-19. The rearrangement uses TRBV7-3 and TRBJ1-2, with TRBD1 matching over 7 bases. CDR3 region: CASSLDRNDGYTF. The DNA for the CDR3 is TGTGCCAGCAGCCTGGACAGGAATGACGGCTACACCTTC.